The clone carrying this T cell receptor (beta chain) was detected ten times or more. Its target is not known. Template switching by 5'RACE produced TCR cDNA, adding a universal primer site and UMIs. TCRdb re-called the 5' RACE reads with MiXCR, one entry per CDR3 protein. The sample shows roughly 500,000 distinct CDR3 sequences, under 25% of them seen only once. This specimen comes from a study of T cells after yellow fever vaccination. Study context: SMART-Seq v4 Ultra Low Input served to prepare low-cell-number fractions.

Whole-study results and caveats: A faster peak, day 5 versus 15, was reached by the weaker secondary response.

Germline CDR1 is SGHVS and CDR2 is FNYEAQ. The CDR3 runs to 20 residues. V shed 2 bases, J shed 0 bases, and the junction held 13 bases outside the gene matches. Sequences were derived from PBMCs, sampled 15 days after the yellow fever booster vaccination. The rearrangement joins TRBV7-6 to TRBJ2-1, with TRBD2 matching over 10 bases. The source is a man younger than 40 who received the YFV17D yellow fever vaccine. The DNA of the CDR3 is TGTGCCAGCAGCTTAAGATTCTATGGGACTAGCGTAAGCTCCTACAATGAGCAGTTCTTC. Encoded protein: CASSLRFYGTSVSSYNEQFF.